This entry describes one TCR beta chain. This CDR3 spans 14 amino acids. Germline values: CDR1 SGHVS, CDR2 FQNEAQ. The V end was cut by 4 bases, the J end by 0 bases, with 7 bases between. These data come from a study of blood T cell repertoires in COVID-19. Looking at the study overall: PBMCs, B-cell-depleted T cells, or T cells provided the cDNA or gDNA that made up the material.

The assay was immunoSEQ multiplex PCR, and TCRdb's table has in-frame clones only and misses some. The sample has over 85,000 clones, around 73% seen once. Sequences were obtained from peripheral blood. The rearrangement links TRBV7-8 to TRBJ1-3; D unresolved. This clonotype was sampled from a man aged 55 to 70 with active or convalescent COVID-19. CDR3 in amino acids: CASSYSSSGNTIYF. CDR3 nucleotide sequence: TGTGCCAGCAGCTACTCTAGCTCTGGAAACACCATATATTTT.